This is a list of T cell receptor beta chains from one sample in a study of T cell repertoires in cytomegalovirus infection. One entry per CDR3 protein results from TCRdb running MiXCR on the reads. The sample contains around 300,000 distinct CDR3 sequences, approximately 22% of which appear only once. The antigens for these receptors are not known. Specimen: cultured PBMCs, collected from culture after CMV antigen stimulation. The receptors derive from a human donor in good health (CMV status not recorded). Some clones in this sample may be carry-over from other donors' samples. CDR3s include the opening cysteine and the closing phenylalanine or tryptophan. D genes are given only for firm matches. Size values are once, few and many counts, or a class for expanded clones, and some rows have none.

>TRBJ2-1|TRBD2|NA|TRBV7-7
TGTGCCAGCAGTCTTAGCGGGGTGCTAGCGGAGTTCGATGAGCAGTTCTTC
CASSLSGVLAEFDEQFF
>TRBJ1-4|NA|NA|TRBV19
TGTGCCAGTAGTAGGGCCGGATGGACTAATGAAAAACTGTTTTTT
CASSRAGWTNEKLFF
>TRBJ2-6|NA|few|TRBV28
TGTGCCAGCACTGTAGGGGATGGGGCCAACGTCCTGACTTTC
CASTVGDGANVLTF
>TRBJ2-3|NA|NA|TRBV6-1
TGTGCCAGCAGAAGAAGTAGGGATGGCACAGATACGCAGTATTTT
CASRRSRDGTDTQYF
>TRBJ2-5|NA|NA|TRBV7-2
TGTGCCAGCAGTCGTTACAGGGAGCAAGAGACCCAGTACTTC
CASSRYREQETQYF
>TRBJ2-7|NA|NA|TRBV6-2/TRBV6-3
TGTGCCAGCAGCTACCACTCGGGGGAGCAGTACTTC
CASSYHSGEQYF
>TRBJ2-1|NA|few|TRBV7-6
TGTGCCAGTCGTCGGTCGGACACTGAGCAGTTCTTC
CASRRSDTEQFF
>TRBJ2-7|NA|many|TRBV7-2
TGTGCCAGCAGCAATAGGGCGGCAGGGAATGATGAGCAGTACTTC
CASSNRAAGNDEQYF
>TRBJ1-1|NA|NA|TRBV12-5
TGTGCTAGTGGTGGGGTGGGTCCGACTGAAGCTTTCTTT
CASGGVGPTEAFF
>TRBJ2-3|NA|NA|TRBV27
TGTGCCAGCAGTTTATCGAATCCGGCGGTTGGCTATACGCAGTATTTT
CASSLSNPAVGYTQYF
>TRBJ2-3|NA|few|TRBV5-1
TGCGCCAGCAGCTTGGGCCGTGGTGGAACTAGCATAGATACGCAGTATTTT
CASSLGRGGTSIDTQYF
>TRBJ2-4|TRBD2|many|TRBV7-2
TGTGCCAGCAGCGATTTTTCCACCCCACTAGCGGGCCCGGGGGTAGCCAAAAACATTCAGTACTTC
CASSDFSTPLAGPGVAKNIQYF
>TRBJ1-2|TRBD1|NA|TRBV28
TGTGCCAGCTTCTCCCCAACTCGACAGGGCGGTGGCTACACCTTC
CASFSPTRQGGGYTF
>TRBJ1-5|NA|few|TRBV19
TGTGCCAGTAGTTTCGAATGGGGATACGGCAATCAGCCCCAGCATTTT
CASSFEWGYGNQPQHF
>TRBJ2-2|NA|few|TRBV7-9
TGTGCCAGCAGCTGGCGGCAGCTAAACGCGAACACCGGGGAGCTGTTTTTT
CASSWRQLNANTGELFF
>TRBJ1-6|NA|NA|TRBV6-5
TGTGCCAGCAGTCTAGCTGGGGGGGAGAGGTCCTATAATTCACCCCTCCACTTT
CASSLAGGERSYNSPLHF
>TRBJ1-3|TRBD1|once|TRBV29-1
TGCAGCGTTGAAGACCCTCATCCATCCGACAGGGTGTCTGGAAACACCATATATTTT
CSVEDPHPSDRVSGNTIYF
>TRBJ2-1|NA|NA|TRBV27
TGTGCCAGCAGGATGATGCGCGGGTTTAGCGTCAATGAGCAGTTCTTC
CASRMMRGFSVNEQFF
>TRBJ1-6|NA|few|TRBV4-1
TGCGCCAGCAGCCAAGGTTTCACAAATAATTCACCCCTCCACTTT
CASSQGFTNNSPLHF
>TRBJ2-7|NA|NA|TRBV10-3
TGTGCCATCAGTAACACACACTACGAGCAGTACTTC
CAISNTHYEQYF
>TRBJ2-1|NA|NA|TRBV4-1
TGCGCCAGCAGCCAGGCGGGCGTTTACAATGAGCAGTTCTTC
CASSQAGVYNEQFF
>TRBJ1-4|NA|many|TRBV7-6
TGTGCCAGCAGCCCCCAACCCCCAGGCAGGGTGACTAATGAAAAACTGTTTTTT
CASSPQPPGRVTNEKLFF
>TRBJ1-3|NA|few|TRBV20-1
TGCAGTGCTAGAGATTGGGGCGGGGGAAACACCATATATTTT
CSARDWGGGNTIYF
>TRBJ2-1|TRBD1|NA|TRBV5-6
TGTGCCAGCAGCTTTTCGGGACAGGGGGCCCAAAGCTCCTACAATGAGCAGTTCTTC
CASSFSGQGAQSSYNEQFF
>TRBJ1-2|TRBD1|NA|TRBV12-3/TRBV12-4
TGTGCCAGCAGCCTTCTGACAGGGGGCGTGGAGGGCTACACCTTC
CASSLLTGGVEGYTF
>TRBJ2-1|NA|NA|TRBV20-1
TGCAGTGCTAGGGGGCAGGGCGCTGAGCAGTTCTTC
CSARGQGAEQFF
>TRBJ1-4|TRBD1|NA|TRBV6-6
TGTGCCAGCAGCTACGGACAGGGCGGTGGAGAAAAACTGTTTTTT
CASSYGQGGGEKLFF
>TRBJ2-3|NA|NA|TRBV2
TGTGCCAGCGGGGAGGCACTTAGCACAGATACGCAGTATTTT
CASGEALSTDTQYF
>TRBJ2-7|NA|once|TRBV5-1
TGCGCCAGCGCCATTTCGGGGGGCGGCTACGAGCAGTACTTC
CASAISGGGYEQYF
>TRBJ2-5|NA|many|TRBV7-9
TGTGCCAGCAGCTCAACTAGCCGTGGAGAGACCCAGTACTTC
CASSSTSRGETQYF
>TRBJ2-5|TRBD2|NA|TRBV6-5
TGTGCCAGCAGTCGACTAGCGGGAGAGGGGGAGACCCAGTACTTC
CASSRLAGEGETQYF
>TRBJ2-7|NA|many|TRBV7-6
TGTGCCAGCAGCTTAGTAGGCCCCACTGGGGTCTACGAGCAGTACTTC
CASSLVGPTGVYEQYF
>TRBJ1-6|NA|many|TRBV28
TGTGCCAGCAGTGTCTCGGGATATAATTCACCCCTCCACTTT
CASSVSGYNSPLHF
>TRBJ2-2|NA|NA|TRBV20-1
TGCAGTGCTAGAGCCCGTGGAGGGACCGGGGAGCTGTTTTTT
CSARARGGTGELFF
>TRBJ2-1|TRBD2|NA|TRBV7-9
TGTGCCAGCAGCTACATTAGCGGGAGGATCTCCTACAATGAGCAGTTCTTC
CASSYISGRISYNEQFF
>TRBJ1-1|NA|NA|TRBV27
TGTGCCAGCAGTTTAATGTTTGCGAGGGGACACACTGAAGCTTTCTTT
CASSLMFARGHTEAFF
>TRBJ1-5|NA|few|TRBV10-3
TGTGCCATCAGGTCCGGGTTTTTGAATCAGCCCCAGCATTTT
CAIRSGFLNQPQHF
>TRBJ2-1|TRBD2|NA|TRBV2
TGTGCCAGCAAAGCAGCGGGAGGGAGGAATGAGCAGTTCTTC
CASKAAGGRNEQFF
>TRBJ2-7|NA|many|TRBV7-2
TGTGCCAGCAGCTTAAAGGCTAACTACGAGCAGTACTTC
CASSLKANYEQYF
>TRBJ2-1|TRBD2|many|TRBV7-9
TGTGCCAGCAGCCATAAACCACTAGCGGGAGTACCCAATGAGCAGTTCTTC
CASSHKPLAGVPNEQFF
>TRBJ2-1|NA|few|TRBV29-1
TGCAGCGTTTTTCGACCCCCTAGCCCCAATGAGCAGTTCTTC
CSVFRPPSPNEQFF
>TRBJ2-5|NA|NA|TRBV6-5
TGTGCCAGCAGTACGCAGGGGACGATGGGCGGTGAGACCCAGTACTTC
CASSTQGTMGGETQYF
>TRBJ1-3|NA|many|TRBV7-9
TGTGCCAGCAGCTTAAAACCGGGGGGCCATCCTGGAAACACCATATATTTT
CASSLKPGGHPGNTIYF
>TRBJ2-3|TRBD2|NA|TRBV6-1
TGTGCCAGCAGTCCGGGACTAGCGGCTAGAGAGGCCTCCGATACGCAGTATTTT
CASSPGLAAREASDTQYF
>TRBJ2-5|TRBD2|NA|TRBV4-1
TGCGCCAGCACCCCGAGGACCGGGACTAGCGGGGGCGGAGGCCAGTACTTC
CASTPRTGTSGGGGQYF